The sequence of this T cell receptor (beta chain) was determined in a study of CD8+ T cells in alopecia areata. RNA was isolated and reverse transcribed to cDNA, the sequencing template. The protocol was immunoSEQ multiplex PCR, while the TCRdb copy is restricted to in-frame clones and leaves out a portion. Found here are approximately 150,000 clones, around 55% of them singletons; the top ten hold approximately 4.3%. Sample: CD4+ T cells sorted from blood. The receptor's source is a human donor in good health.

The CDR3 bases are TGTGCCAGCAGCTTAATTCAGACAGATACGCAGTATTTT. The encoded protein is CASSLIQTDTQYF. This chain links TRBV7-9 with TRBJ2-3; D remains ambiguous. The CDR3 has 13 residues. V lost 2 bases and J lost 3, with 6 bases in between. The V gene's germline CDR1 is SEHNR and CDR2 FQNEAQ (reference sequence).